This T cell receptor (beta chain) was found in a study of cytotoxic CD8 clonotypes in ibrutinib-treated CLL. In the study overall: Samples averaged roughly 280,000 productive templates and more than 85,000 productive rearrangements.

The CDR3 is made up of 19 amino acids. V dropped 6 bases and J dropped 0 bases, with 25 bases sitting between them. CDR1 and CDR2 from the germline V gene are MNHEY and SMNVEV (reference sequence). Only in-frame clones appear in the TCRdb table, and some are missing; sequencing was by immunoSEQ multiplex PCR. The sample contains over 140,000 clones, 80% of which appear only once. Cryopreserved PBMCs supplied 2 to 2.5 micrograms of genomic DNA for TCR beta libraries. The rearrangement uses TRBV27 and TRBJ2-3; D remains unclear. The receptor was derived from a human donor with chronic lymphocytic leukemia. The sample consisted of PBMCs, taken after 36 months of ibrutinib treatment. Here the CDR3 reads CASRPLAPFYHSSTDTQYF. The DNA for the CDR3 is TGTGCCAGCAGGCCCCTCGCTCCATTCTACCATTCTAGCACAGATACGCAGTATTTT.